Listed here are 9 T cell receptor beta chains from one sample, sequenced in a study of T cell repertoires in cytomegalovirus infection. TCRdb re-called the reads through MiXCR, storing one row per CDR3 protein. The table shows about 680,000 distinct CDR3 sequences, with 24% occurring only once. The sequencing sample was made of CD8+ T cells from PBMCs. These receptors all stem from a human donor in good health (CMV status not recorded). Some clones in this sample may be carry-over from other donors' samples.

This clonotype was detected a few times. This chain links TRBV29-1 with TRBJ2-5, with D unclear. Germline V gives CDR1 SQVTM, CDR2 ANQGSEA. This CDR3 has 9 residues. The V end lost 3 bases, the J end lost 7 bases, and 3 bases lay between the germline ends. CDR3 coding DNA: TGCAGCGTTGAGGGGACCCAGTACTTC. As protein: CSVEGTQYF.

This clonotype came up many times. This rearrangement joins TRBV7-6 to TRBJ2-1; 12 nucleotides line up with TRBD2. Trimming at V came to 1 base and at J to 9 bases, leaving 13 bases not matched to a gene. Germline CDR1 reads SGHVS; CDR2 reads FNYEAQ. The CDR3 contains 18 residues. The CDR3 nucleotides read TGTGCCAGCAGCTTAGTAAGGCTAGCGGGGGGGAACCGCCCTGAGCAGTTCTTC. As protein: CASSLVRLAGGNRPEQFF.

The chain joins TRBV6-6 to TRBJ1-1; TRBD1 agrees at 7 bases. In germline, CDR1 is MNHNY, CDR2 SVGAGI (reference sequence). Trimming at V came to 5 bases and at J to 3 bases, leaving 9 bases not matched to a gene. The CDR3 totals 15 residues. CDR3 protein: CASSPFWTGDTEAFF. DNA for the CDR3: TGTGCCAGCAGTCCTTTCTGGACAGGAGACACTGAAGCTTTCTTT.

This clonotype was detected ten times or more. The J gene is TRBJ1-6, the V gene TRBV6-5; weak D call: TRBD1 (6 bases). The CDR3 sequence is 16 residues long. Germline V gene lookup returns CDR1 MNHEY and CDR2 SVGAGI. V was shortened by 1 base and J by 10 bases, with 17 bases between the two germline ends. In DNA, the CDR3 is TGTGCCAGCAGTTACTTGAGGGGGGATATTAGATCACCCCTCCACTTT. It yields the protein CASSYLRGDIRSPLHF.

This chain uses TRBV12-3 or TRBV12-4 with TRBJ1-1; D may be TRBD1 (5 bases). This CDR3 spans 14 amino acids. V shed 2 bases and J shed 4 bases, with 11 bases lying between them. The CDR3 region has the DNA TGTGCCAGCAGTTTACTGGGGGTGCGCACTGAAGCTTTCTTT. Its translation: CASSLLGVRTEAFF.

The chain couples TRBV6-5 to TRBJ1-2; D remains ambiguous. This CDR3 is built from 15 residues. Deletions cut 2 bases from V and 1 base from J, with 11 bases between. The germline gives CDR1 MNHEY, CDR2 SVGAGI. The CDR3 DNA reads as TGTGCCAGCAGTTACGACCTCGGCAGTAACTATGGCTACACCTTC. This sequence encodes CASSYDLGSNYGYTF.

V is TRBV7-2 and J is TRBJ2-7; maybe TRBD1 (5 bases). CDR3 length: 15 amino acids. V was clipped by 4 bases and J by 2 bases, with 15 bases between them. In germline, CDR1 is SGHTA, CDR2 FQGNSA. The CDR3 reads CASSSHGAPAYEQYF. CDR3 nucleotide sequence: TGTGCCAGCAGCTCCCATGGGGCGCCCGCCTACGAGCAGTACTTC.

V is TRBV19 and J is TRBJ2-5; TRBD1 matches at 8 bases. Germline V gene sequence: CDR1 LNHDA, CDR2 SQIVND (reference sequence). The CDR3 consists of 13 residues. Unmatched junction bases numbered 4, after V lost 7 bases and J lost 3 bases. The CDR3 DNA is TGTGCCAGTACCGCGGACAGGGAAGAGACCCAGTACTTC. Its protein is CASTADREETQYF.

This clonotype was picked up a small number of times. This rearrangement joins TRBV27 to TRBJ1-6; no firm D call. The CDR3 has 16 residues. Between the trimmed V and J ends, which lost 7 bases and 6 bases, there was a span of 19 bases. CDR1 is MNHEY, CDR2 SMNVEV, per germline (reference sequence). DNA for the CDR3: TGTGCCAGCACCCCCAGCGGGCCTTCGCTTAATTCACCCCTCCACTTT. Amino acids: CASTPSGPSLNSPLHF.